This T cell receptor (beta chain) emerged from a study of T cells in Graves' hyperthyroidism and ophthalmopathy. J was trimmed by 5 bases and V by 0 bases; bases with no gene match: 5. The CDR3 sequence is 15 residues long. Germline lookup yields CDR1 SGHDN and CDR2 FVKESK. TCR beta CDR3 region amplification was performed from RNA transcripts. A set of HTBI primers served as the primers for a first-round RT-PCR of the TCR CDR3. TCRdb called the multiplex PCR reads again in MiXCR, with one record for every CDR3 protein. This table holds approximately 490,000 distinct CDR3 sequences, around a fifth found once. Diagnoses were established using clinical symptoms, serum thyroxine and TRAb, thyroid ultrasound and orbital computed tomography.

V usage is TRBV14 and J usage is TRBJ2-7; 9 bases map to TRBD1. The receptor's source is an older woman with Graves' ophthalmopathy. Specimen: blood. The chain's CDR3 is CASSQDLQGANEQYF. In nucleotides, the CDR3 is TGTGCCAGCAGCCAAGATTTACAGGGGGCAAACGAGCAGTACTTC.